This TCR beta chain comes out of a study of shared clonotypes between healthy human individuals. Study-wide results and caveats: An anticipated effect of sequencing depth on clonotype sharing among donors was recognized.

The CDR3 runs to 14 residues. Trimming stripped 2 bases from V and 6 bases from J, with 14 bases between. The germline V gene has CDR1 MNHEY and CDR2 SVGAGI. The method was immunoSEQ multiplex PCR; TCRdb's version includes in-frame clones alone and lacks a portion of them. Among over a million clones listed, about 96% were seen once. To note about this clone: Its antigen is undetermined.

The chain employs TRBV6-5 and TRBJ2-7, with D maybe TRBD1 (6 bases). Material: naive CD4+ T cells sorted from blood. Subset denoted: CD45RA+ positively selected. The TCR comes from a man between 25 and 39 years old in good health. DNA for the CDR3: TGTGCCAGCAGTTACAGTCAGGGGATGGTCGAGCAGTACTTC. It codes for CASSYSQGMVEQYF.